This T cell receptor beta chain was captured in a study of blood T cell repertoires in COVID-19. Overall study context: Material from acute and convalescent COVID-19 was sourced from the United States, Italy and Spain. Nucleic acid was either cDNA or gDNA, and it came from T cells, B-cell-depleted T cells, or PBMCs.

Assay used: immunoSEQ multiplex PCR; TCRdb lists only in-frame clones, some missing. The data contain nearly 300,000 clones, approximately 89% of them seen just once; the ten biggest clones take up less than 3.5%. This clone was counted once. Germline V gene data show CDR1 as MNHNS and CDR2 as SASEGT. V lost 0 bases to trimming and J lost 8 bases, with 8 bases between them. CDR3 length: 13 amino acids. Input material: PBMCs or T cells enriched from blood (not recorded which). This clonotype was obtained from a woman in her forties or fifties who had been exposed to COVID-19. This sequence joins TRBV6-1 and TRBJ1-3; D gene unclear. The CDR3 DNA follows: TGTGCCAGCAGTGAAGCGCTTCGGGACACCATATATTTT. This gives the protein CASSEALRDTIYF.